This T cell receptor (beta chain) was observed in a study of T cells in Graves' hyperthyroidism and ophthalmopathy. Study in general: Blood was drawn when the patient was first diagnosed and still untreated.

TCR beta CDR3 regions were amplified from RNA. With the HTBI primer set, the TCR CDR3 went through a first round of RT-PCR. MiXCR was run by TCRdb on the multiplex PCR reads, yielding one entry per CDR3 protein. The sample contains 750,000 to 950,000 distinct CDR3 sequences, 38% of which appear only once. Thyroid ultrasound, orbital computed tomography, clinical symptoms, and serum thyroxine and TRAb underpinned diagnoses. Out of 10 ml of fresh peripheral blood came the PBMCs. Germline V gene data show CDR1 as SGHRS and CDR2 as YFSETQ. With V trimmed by 4 bases and J by 9 bases, 4 bases remained unmatched. This CDR3 is 12 amino acids long. This clonotype was seen only a few times.

The receptor was isolated from a man between 18 and 29 years old with Graves' hyperthyroidism. V gene TRBV5-1 combines with J gene TRBJ1-1, with 9 bases matching TRBD1. The source material was blood. The CDR3 loop reads CASSDGQGKAFF. DNA of the CDR3: TGCGCCAGCAGCGACGGACAGGGGAAAGCTTTCTTT.